The 28 T cell receptor beta chains listed next were all sequenced from one sample in a study of identical twins. TCRdb fed the 5' RACE reads into MiXCR, producing one record per CDR3 protein. The sample holds 500,000 to 550,000 distinct CDR3 sequences; 22% are singletons and the top ten take roughly 0.9%. This same sample was also taken into another study, of T cells expressing NK-cell markers.

The material sequenced was CD4+ T cells sorted from blood. Receptors originate from a woman under 30 in good health.

This clonotype was counted a few times. The chain employs TRBV6-5 and TRBJ2-2; 12 bases agree with TRBD2. The CDR3 sequence is 16 residues long. Losses at the gene ends were 1 base for V and 7 bases for J; bases not matched to a gene: 4. Looked up from germline, CDR1 is MNHEY and CDR2 is SVGAGI. CDR3 DNA sequence: TGTGCCAGCAGTTACTGGCTAGCGGGAGGGTACGGGGAGCTGTTTTTT. It encodes CASSYWLAGGYGELFF.

This chain uses TRBV20-1 with TRBJ2-1; the D gene is possibly TRBD2 (6 bases). Germline lookup yields CDR1 DFQATT and CDR2 SNEGSKA (reference sequence). This CDR3 has 13 residues. The ends were cut back, 6 bases at V and 15 bases at J, with 24 bases in the middle. Here the CDR3 DNA reads TGCAGTGCCCGTCCGGACCCTCGGGGGAATCTGTTCTTC. The encoded protein is CSARPDPRGNLFF.

The chain links TRBV7-9 to TRBJ2-2; D is ambiguous. V lost 2 bases and J 5 bases, leaving 18 bases between the germline ends. The CDR3 consists of 17 residues. Germline V lookup: CDR1 SEHNR, CDR2 FQNEAQ (reference sequence). CDR3 amino acids: CASSLPYARGGTGELFF. DNA for the CDR3: TGTGCCAGCAGCTTACCCTATGCAAGAGGTGGGACCGGGGAGCTGTTTTTT.

This clonotype turned up a few times. J is TRBJ2-6 and V is TRBV2, with 10 bases identical to TRBD1. Germline V gives CDR1 SNHLY, CDR2 FYNNEI. V was pared by 5 bases and J by 4 bases, with 2 bases of the junction left unmatched. This CDR3 region has 15 residues. In nucleotides, the CDR3 is TGTGCCAGCAGTCAGGGACAGGGGGGGGCCAACGTCCTGACTTTC. The encoded protein is CASSQGQGGANVLTF.

The V gene is TRBV16, the J gene TRBJ2-1, with TRBD2 as a possible D gene (6 bases). This CDR3 contains 13 residues. Trimming shortened V by 1 base and J by 9 bases, and 10 bases separated the two germline ends. Per germline, CDR1 KGHSY and CDR2 FQNENV. CDR3 region: CASSQWRAGEQFF. CDR3 coding DNA: TGTGCCAGCAGCCAATGGAGGGCCGGTGAGCAGTTCTTC.

A few counts support this clonotype. The V call is TRBV11-2, the J call TRBJ2-3; 11 bases are a match to TRBD2. This CDR3 comprises 15 residues. The V gene's germline CDR1 is SGHAT and CDR2 FQNNGV. V dropped 4 bases and J dropped 6; count of bases not matched to a gene: 6. This CDR3 reads CASSSPTSGSDTQYF. DNA for the CDR3: TGTGCCAGCAGCTCACCCACTAGCGGGAGCGATACGCAGTATTTT.

V and J are TRBV6-5 and TRBJ2-7; no firm D call. The length of the CDR3 is 14 residues. Germline CDR1 reads MNHEY; CDR2 reads SVGAGI. Trimming cost V 4 bases and J 2 bases, with 12 bases left between them. CDR3 amino acids: CASSSIGQAYEQYF. The CDR3 coding sequence is TGTGCCAGCAGTTCTATCGGGCAGGCCTACGAGCAGTACTTC.

The table lists this clonotype with many counts. The rearrangement links TRBV27 to TRBJ2-7; weak D call: TRBD1 (5 bases). Germline lookup yields CDR1 MNHEY and CDR2 SMNVEV (reference sequence). The CDR3 totals 14 residues. Trimming cost V 3 bases and J 3 bases, with 12 bases left between them. Written as DNA, the CDR3 is TGTGCCAGCAGTTTCCAGGGTTTAGGCTACGAGCAGTACTTC. Translation gives CASSFQGLGYEQYF.

The sample holds a few counts of this clonotype. This sequence joins TRBV29-1 and TRBJ1-1; D is possibly TRBD1 (5 bases). The CDR3 is 14 amino acids. Looked up from germline, CDR1 is SQVTM and CDR2 is ANQGSEA. V was shortened by 7 bases and J by 1 base, with 16 bases between the two germline ends. CDR3 region: CSGEQGPGNTEAFF. CDR3 DNA sequence: TGCAGCGGGGAGCAGGGTCCGGGGAACACTGAAGCTTTCTTT.

This clonotype was observed a handful of times. The chain has TRBV9 and TRBJ2-3; 8 bases fit TRBD2. CDR1 and CDR2 from the germline V gene are SGDLS and YYNGEE. The V gene end was trimmed by 2 bases and the J gene end by 2 bases; junction bases not matched to a gene: 4. The CDR3 has 15 residues. Written as DNA, the CDR3 is TGTGCCAGCAGCGTCGGCGGGGGGTCCACAGATACGCAGTATTTT. Its protein is CASSVGGGSTDTQYF. Variable domain in full (rest from reference TRBV9 and TRBJ2-3): DSGVTQTPKHLITATGQRVTLRCSPRSGDLSVYWYQQSLDQGLQFLIQYYNGEERAKGNILERFSAQQFPDLHSELNLSSLELGDSALYFCASSVGGGSTDTQYFGPGTRLTVL.

This clonotype has a handful of counts. The chain has TRBV20-1 and TRBJ1-2; no firm D call. Trimming left V 0 bases short and J 4 bases short, with 12 bases between. CDR3 length: 14 residues. In germline, CDR1 is DFQATT, CDR2 SNEGSKA (reference sequence). CDR3 in amino acids: CSAREDWRAYGYTF. The CDR3, as DNA: TGCAGTGCTAGAGAGGACTGGCGCGCCTATGGCTACACCTTC.

There are a few counts of this clonotype. The chain carries TRBV5-1 and TRBJ1-2; D unclear. Germline V gene lookup returns CDR1 SGHRS and CDR2 YFSETQ. The CDR3 has 13 amino acids. Trimming removed 3 bases from V and 3 bases from J, with 9 bases in between. The CDR3 here is CASSWATYYGYTF. The CDR3 DNA sequence: TGCGCCAGCAGCTGGGCTACTTACTATGGCTACACCTTC.

V usage is TRBV7-2 and J usage is TRBJ2-7; 7 bases map to TRBD2. The germline V gene encodes CDR1 SGHTA and CDR2 FQGNSA. The CDR3 extends over 15 amino acids. V trimming: 2 bases; J trimming: 0 bases; junction bases outside the gene matches: 4. DNA for the CDR3: TGTGCCAGCAGCTTAAACGGCGGGAGCTCCTACGAGCAGTACTTC. This codes for CASSLNGGSSYEQYF.

This clonotype was seen a handful of times. This CDR3 is CASSYSRQGGYTF. As DNA, the CDR3 is TGTGCCAGCAGTTACTCTCGACAGGGTGGCTACACCTTC. The genes are TRBV6-6 and TRBJ1-2; TRBD1 matches 7 bases. V shed 0 bases and J 7 bases; nucleotides not matched to a gene: 2. This CDR3 spans 13 amino acids. Germline values: CDR1 MNHNY, CDR2 SVGAGI (reference sequence).

In its sample, this clonotype was seen a few times. The J gene is TRBJ2-2, the V gene TRBV20-1, with 10 bases fitting TRBD1. CDR3 size: 16 residues. CDR1 and CDR2 (germline): DFQATT, SNEGSKA (reference sequence). J gave up 3 bases and V 0 bases, and 4 bases lay outside the gene matches. The DNA for the CDR3 is TGCAGTGCTAGAGATCTAGGGACAGGGGACACCGGGGAGCTGTTTTTT. Amino acid sequence: CSARDLGTGDTGELFF.

The sample holds a few counts of this clonotype. The V call is TRBV3-1, the J call TRBJ2-5, with 7 bases lining up with TRBD2. Trimming removed 2 bases from V and 4 bases from J; junction bases left unmatched: 1. Germline-derived CDR1 and CDR2 are LGHDT and YNNKEL (reference sequence). This CDR3 is 13 amino acids long. The CDR3 is CASSQWGGETQYF. The CDR3, as DNA: TGTGCCAGCAGCCAATGGGGGGGAGAGACCCAGTACTTC.

This clonotype was detected many times. This chain connects TRBV5-5 to TRBJ2-2; TRBD1 matches at 7 bases. V shed 0 bases, J shed 0 bases, and the junction held 2 bases outside the gene matches. CDR3 length: 16 residues. CDR1 and CDR2 from the germline V gene are SGHKS and YYEKEE (reference sequence). CDR3 sequence reads: CASSLEGTANTGELFF. The CDR3 bases are TGTGCCAGCAGCTTGGAGGGGACAGCGAACACCGGGGAGCTGTTTTTT.

Ten or more counts support this clonotype. The chain employs TRBV6-5 and TRBJ2-7; D remains unclear. CDR1 MNHEY and CDR2 SVGAGI come from the germline V gene. V was trimmed by 6 bases and J by 4 bases, leaving 13 bases between them. This CDR3 is 13 amino acids long. This CDR3 reads CASSLNPGYEQYF. DNA of the CDR3: TGTGCCAGCAGCCTAAATCCGGGTTACGAGCAGTACTTC.

The V gene is TRBV5-1, the J gene TRBJ2-7, with TRBD2 matching over 7 bases. This CDR3 has 14 residues. CDR1 and CDR2 (germline): SGHRS, YFSETQ. The V segment lost 0 bases and the J segment 5 bases; nucleotides outside the gene matches: 5. CDR3 loop: CASSLDSGSDEQYF. DNA for the CDR3: TGCGCCAGCAGCTTGGATAGCGGGTCTGACGAGCAGTACTTC.

This clonotype appeared a few times. This rearrangement joins TRBV19 to TRBJ2-5; perhaps TRBD2 as D (5 bases). The CDR3 has 13 amino acids. V shed 9 bases and J shed 5 bases, with 16 bases lying between them. Germline-derived CDR1 and CDR2 are LNHDA and SQIVND (reference sequence). CDR3 amino acids: CARPSTAVETQYF. The CDR3, as DNA: TGTGCCAGACCGTCTACAGCGGTGGAGACCCAGTACTTC. Full variable domain (missing parts from reference TRBV19 and TRBJ2-5): DGGITQSPKYLFRKEGQNVTLSCEQNLNHDAMYWYRQDPGQGLRLIYYSQIVNDFQKGDIAEGYSVSREKKESFPLTVTSAQKNPTAFYLCARPSTAVETQYFGPGTRLLVL.

This clonotype has ten or more counts. The chain couples TRBV29-1 to TRBJ1-1; no reliable D call. V lost 4 bases and J 0 bases, leaving 12 bases between the germline ends. This CDR3 is built from 14 residues. CDR1 is SQVTM and CDR2 is ANQGSEA in the germline V gene. The CDR3 DNA follows: TGCAGCGTTGGGACCAATACGGTGAACACTGAAGCTTTCTTT. This translates into CSVGTNTVNTEAFF.

The table lists this clonotype with a few counts. This chain links TRBV28 with TRBJ2-7, with no clear D. The germline V and J ends were trimmed by 6 bases and 5 bases, with 20 bases remaining between them. CDR3 length equals 15 residues. Germline lookup yields CDR1 MDHEN and CDR2 SYDVKM. This CDR3 reads CASREGSLGRNEQYF. In DNA form, the CDR3 reads TGTGCCAGCAGGGAAGGGTCTCTGGGTCGCAACGAGCAGTACTTC.

The chain recombines TRBV20-1 with TRBJ2-5, with D hard to call. CDR1 and CDR2 from the germline V gene are DFQATT and SNEGSKA (reference sequence). Trimming cost V 6 bases and J 2 bases, with 10 bases left between them. The CDR3 extends over 12 amino acids. CDR3 amino acids: CSAGSLQETQYF. In DNA form, the CDR3 reads TGCAGTGCCGGGTCTTTACAAGAGACCCAGTACTTC.

V and J are TRBV20-1 and TRBJ1-1, with TRBD1 as a possible D gene (5 bases). V gave up 0 bases and J gave up 6 bases, with 17 bases separating them. CDR1 DFQATT and CDR2 SNEGSKA come from the germline V gene (reference sequence). This CDR3 has 15 amino acids. The CDR3 nucleotides read TGCAGTGCTAGAGAACGCCAGGGTTTTAGAGCTGAAGCTTTCTTT. Translation: CSARERQGFRAEAFF.

V gene TRBV4-1 combines with J gene TRBJ2-1, with a tentative D call TRBD2 (6 bases). This CDR3 has 14 amino acids. V gave up 3 bases and J gave up 3 bases, with 9 bases separating them. Germline-derived CDR1 and CDR2 are MGHRA and YSYEKL. CDR3 region: CASSQASVYNEQFF. Written as DNA, the CDR3 is TGCGCCAGCAGCCAGGCTAGCGTCTACAATGAGCAGTTCTTC.

V usage is TRBV6-2 or TRBV6-3 and J usage is TRBJ2-1; 13 bases match TRBD2. The CDR3 runs to 17 residues. The V segment lost 3 bases and the J segment 4 bases; nucleotides outside the gene matches: 6. Germline loops: CDR1 MNHEY, CDR2 SVGEGT. CDR3 nucleotides: TGTGCCAGCAGTTATAGGACTAGCGGGAGTCCTTACAATGAGCAGTTCTTC. It is translated as CASSYRTSGSPYNEQFF.

The chain combines TRBV7-9 with TRBJ1-1; tentatively, D is TRBD1 (5 bases). The CDR3 sequence is 14 residues long. Trimming removed 2 bases from V and 5 bases from J, with 12 bases in between. Germline assignment: CDR1 SEHNR and CDR2 FQNEAQ (reference sequence). CDR3 sequence (DNA): TGTGCCAGCAGCTTACTGTGGGGGGTGACTGAAGCTTTCTTT. Translating it yields CASSLLWGVTEAFF.

CDR3 protein: CASSVGRSRAGANVLTF. In DNA, the CDR3 is TGTGCCAGCAGCGTAGGTCGGTCCCGGGCTGGGGCCAACGTCCTGACTTTC. The chain employs TRBV9 and TRBJ2-6; D remains ambiguous. Trimming removed 0 bases from V and 2 bases from J, with 12 bases in between. The CDR3 contains 17 residues. Germline CDR1 SGDLS, CDR2 YYNGEE.